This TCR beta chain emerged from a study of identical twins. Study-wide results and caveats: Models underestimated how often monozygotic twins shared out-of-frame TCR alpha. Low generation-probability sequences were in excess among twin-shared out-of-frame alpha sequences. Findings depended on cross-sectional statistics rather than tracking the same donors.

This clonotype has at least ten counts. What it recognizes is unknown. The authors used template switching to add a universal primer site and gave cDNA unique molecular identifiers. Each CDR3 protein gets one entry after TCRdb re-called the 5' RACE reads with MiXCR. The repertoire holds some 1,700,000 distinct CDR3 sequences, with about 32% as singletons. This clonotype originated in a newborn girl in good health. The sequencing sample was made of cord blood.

The CDR3 is CASSQDPQSTDTQYF. CDR3 bases: TGTGCCAGCAGCCAAGACCCCCAGAGCACAGATACGCAGTATTTT. V and J are TRBV3-1 and TRBJ2-3; D is unresolved. The CDR3 spans 15 residues. CDR1 is LGHDT and CDR2 is YNNKEL in the germline V gene (reference sequence). V was trimmed by 0 bases and J by 0 bases, leaving 7 bases between them.